Each of the 5 T cell receptor beta chains below was sequenced from the same sample in a study of blood T cell repertoires in COVID-19. The data were produced by immunoSEQ multiplex PCR, yet TCRdb's version contains in-frame clones alone and is incomplete. The sample lists fewer than 300,000 clones; 90% were seen once. Input material: PBMCs or T cells enriched from blood (not recorded which). All receptors come from a woman under 40 who had recovered from COVID-19.

This clone was detected once. This chain links TRBV3-1 (or the pseudogene TRBV3-2) with TRBJ2-3; 7 bases fit TRBD2. V lost 6 bases and J lost 2; bases outside the gene matches: 20. Looked up from germline, CDR1 is LGHDT and CDR2 is YNNKEL (reference sequence). The CDR3 sequence is 19 residues long. The CDR3 bases are TGTGCCAGCAGACGAAGAGGGCCTAGCGGAGGCGGTACCACAGATACGCAGTATTTT. Amino acid sequence: CASRRRGPSGGGTTDTQYF.

This chain connects TRBV7-2 to TRBJ1-5; D unclear. This CDR3 spans 13 amino acids. Trimming pared 4 bases from V and 0 bases from J, leaving 4 bases between. Germline V CDR1 and CDR2: SGHTA, FQGNSA. The CDR3 sequence is CASSSGSNQPQHF. The DNA for the CDR3 is TGTGCCAGCAGCTCCGGTAGCAATCAGCCCCAGCATTTT.

The genes are TRBV7-9 and TRBJ2-5; D is perhaps TRBD2 (6 bases). The V gene's germline CDR1 is SEHNR and CDR2 FQNEAQ (reference sequence). This CDR3 region has 15 residues. V was cut by 5 bases and J by 5 bases, with 18 bases left in between. The DNA of the CDR3 is TGTGCCAGCAGCAACCTCGGGGGACTGAGGGAGACCCAGTACTTC. It specifies CASSNLGGLRETQYF.

This clone was seen only a few times. DNA for the CDR3: TGTGCCAGTTCCCCGGGACAAACCACCGGGGAGCTGTTTTTT. This translates into CASSPGQTTGELFF. The J gene is TRBJ2-2, the V gene TRBV6-4, with D possibly TRBD1 on 6 matching bases. V gave up 9 bases and J gave up 4 bases, with 15 bases separating them. CDR3 size: 14 residues. The germline CDR1 and CDR2 sequences are MRHNA and SNTAGT.

The chain joins TRBV6-2 or TRBV6-3 to TRBJ2-7; D ambiguous. The CDR3 is 15 residues long. Trimming shortened V by 5 bases and J by 0 bases, and 14 bases separated the two germline ends. Germline-derived CDR1 and CDR2 are MNHEY and SVGEGT. The CDR3 DNA reads as TGTGCCAGCAGTCAAGGAGACGCAAACTCCTACGAGCAGTACTTC. Translated, it gives CASSQGDANSYEQYF.